Listed here are 7 T cell receptor beta chains from one sample, sequenced in a study of beta chain features in type 1 diabetes. Study-wide results and caveats: Shortening of TCRB CDR3s, moderate but significant, appeared in all four CD4+ subsets of Type 1 diabetes patients.

As every portion of the isolated RNA was reverse transcribed, the sequencing read expressed TCRB transcripts. Sequencing was performed with immunoSEQ multiplex PCR; in TCRdb, only in-frame clones are kept and a portion is missing. Altogether hundreds of thousands of clones are present, about 15% being singletons, with the ten largest covering more than 0.015%. Their target antigens are unknown. Sequenced sample: naive CD4+ T cells from blood. The receptors derive from a man in his late teens or twenties with type 1 diabetes.

CDR3 amino acids: CASSETAGTADTQYF. CDR3 DNA: TGTGCCAGCAGCGAGACTGCCGGGACAGCAGATACGCAGTATTTT. The J gene is TRBJ2-3, the V gene TRBV9; 7 bases are a match to TRBD1. The V and J ends lost 3 bases and 4 bases, in that order; junction bases with no gene match: 8. The V gene's germline CDR1 is SGDLS and CDR2 YYNGEE. This CDR3 spans 15 amino acids.

The chain is built from TRBV15 and TRBJ2-5; 14 bases line up with TRBD2. Germline V gene lookup returns CDR1 LNHNV and CDR2 YYDKDF (reference sequence). J lost 4 bases, V lost 7 bases, and 14 bases had no gene match. The CDR3 extends over 18 amino acids. The DNA of the CDR3 is TGTGCCACCAAGGGATTGAGGACTAGCGGGGGGCGGGGAGAGACCCAGTACTTC. Translation: CATKGLRTSGGRGETQYF. Complete variable domain (other parts from reference TRBV15 and TRBJ2-5): DAMVIQNPRYQVTQFGKPVTLSCSQTLNHNVMYWYQQKSSQAPKLLFHYYDKDFNNEADTPDNFQSRRPNTSFCFLDIRSPGLGDTAMYLCATKGLRTSGGRGETQYFGPGTRLLVL.

The chain recombines TRBV7-2 with TRBJ2-3; D is unclear. Germline CDR1 reads SGHTA; CDR2 reads FQGNSA. The CDR3 is 14 amino acids. V lost 0 bases and J 6 bases, leaving 10 bases between the germline ends. CDR3 DNA: TGTGCCAGCAGCTTAGCGGTCGGGTTGGATACGCAGTATTTT. It encodes CASSLAVGLDTQYF. Supplemented by reference TRBV7-2 and TRBJ2-3, the full variable domain reads GAGVSQSPSNKVTEKGKDVELRCDPISGHTALYWYRQSLGQGLEFLIYFQGNSAPDKSGLPSDRFSAERTGGSVSTLTIQRTQQEDSAVYLCASSLAVGLDTQYFGPGTRLTVL.

In nucleotides, the CDR3 is TGTGCCAGCAGTGAAATCGCTAGCGGGAGGTTGAATGAGCAGTTCTTC. Protein product: CASSEIASGRLNEQFF. V usage is TRBV6-1 and J usage is TRBJ2-1; 11 bases line up with TRBD2. Germline CDR1 reads MNHNS; CDR2 reads SASEGT. The CDR3 covers 16 residues. With V trimmed by 2 bases and J by 7 bases, 7 bases remained unmatched.

The CDR3 loop is CASSLGRAQYF. The DNA of the CDR3 is TGTGCCAGCAGCTTAGGTCGGGCCCAGTACTTC. The chain recombines TRBV7-2 with TRBJ2-5, with D unclear. CDR1 is SGHTA and CDR2 is FQGNSA in the germline V gene. V lost 1 base and J lost 9, with 6 bases in between. The CDR3 consists of 11 residues.

The CDR3 is CASLPRGGPYEQYF. CDR3 DNA sequence: TGTGCCAGCCTCCCGCGGGGGGGCCCCTACGAGCAGTACTTC. V and J are TRBV7-2 and TRBJ2-7; 9 bases map to TRBD2. CDR1 is SGHTA and CDR2 is FQGNSA in the germline V gene. V dropped 8 bases and J dropped 2; count of bases not matched to a gene: 7. The CDR3 sequence is 14 residues long.

The CDR3 sequence is CASRVTGYEQYF. In nucleotides, the CDR3 is TGTGCCAGCAGGGTTACAGGTTACGAGCAGTACTTC. V usage is TRBV28 and J usage is TRBJ2-7; D perhaps matches TRBD1 (5 bases). The CDR3 is made up of 12 amino acids. CDR1 is MDHEN and CDR2 is SYDVKM in the germline V gene. The V gene lost 6 bases and the J gene lost 4 bases, with 10 bases spanning the gap.